These T cell receptor beta chains were read from a single sample in a study of T cells expressing NK-cell markers. TCRdb re-called the 5' RACE reads and shows each CDR3 protein once, DNA omitted. This specimen shows some 460,000 distinct CDR3 sequences; the ten leading clones hold almost 1.5%. Source material: blood T cells: a sorted CD56 or NKG2C T cell subset, CD4+ or CD8+ T cells, or bulk PBMC T cells (not recorded which). These receptor sequences come from a woman aged 45-59 years in good health. CDR3s include the opening cysteine and the closing phenylalanine or tryptophan. Fields, in order: V gene, J gene, CDR3 protein.

>TRBV7-9|TRBJ2-2
CASSRIGVSGELFF
>TRBV29-1|TRBJ1-3
CSVGGLQGGAIYF
>TRBV5-1|TRBJ2-4
CASSLGFKNIQYF
>TRBV10-3|TRBJ2-2
CATRAGENTGELFF
>TRBV5-5|TRBJ2-1
CASSLLGGTSANEQFF
>TRBV2|TRBJ2-1
CASRGEAEQFF
>TRBV19|TRBJ2-2
CASSMRSGGGTGELFF
>TRBV2|TRBJ2-3
CASIADRWDTQYF
>TRBV12-5|TRBJ2-1
CASGPRQGSHNEQFF
>TRBV3-1|TRBJ2-1
CASSQAVASGRNEQFF
>TRBV5-5|TRBJ1-1
CASSAPRGLTEAFF
>TRBV10-2|TRBJ2-2
CASGPDGELFF
>TRBV7-9|TRBJ1-2
CASSFETGADYGYTF
>TRBV7-2|TRBJ2-7
CASRKAGTYEQYF
>TRBV10-3|TRBJ1-2
CAISESYRDYGYTF
>TRBV7-6|TRBJ1-5
CASSFSPDSNQPQHF
>TRBV12-3/TRBV12-4|TRBJ1-5
CASDPGQGGQPQHF
>TRBV10-2|TRBJ2-4
CASSELVNIQYF
>TRBV5-1|TRBJ2-1
CASSSLLAGVLSEQFF
>TRBV29-1|TRBJ2-7
CSVIAGDWYEQYF
>TRBV4-1|TRBJ1-5
CASRADGQPQHF
>TRBV20-1|TRBJ2-3
CSASGTHLSTDTQYF
>TRBV27|TRBJ1-6
CASGLRSPLHF
>TRBV24-1|TRBJ2-2
CATSDPGLAGGHGELFF
>TRBV21-1|TRBJ2-5
CARPDRNQETQYF
>TRBV12-3/TRBV12-4|TRBJ2-5
CASTQGAGGGQETQYF
>TRBV18|TRBJ2-4
CASSPSIGVAKNIQYF
>TRBV20-1|TRBJ2-1
CSARDSASGTHEQFF
>TRBV10-3|TRBJ2-5
CAITPSEGETQYF
>TRBV3-1|TRBJ1-2
CASSPGLYYGYTF
>TRBV4-2|TRBJ2-5
CASSPDRGAETQYF
>TRBV7-2|TRBJ2-1
CASTPRTTRLGEQFF
>TRBV14|TRBJ2-2
CASSRRPKGGGELFF
>TRBV7-8|TRBJ2-7
CASSLSDGTSYEQYF
>TRBV12-3/TRBV12-4|TRBJ2-7
CASTRDGSYEQYF
>TRBV6-6|TRBJ2-2
CASMGITGELFF
>TRBV20-1|TRBJ2-1
CSATPPQAGRHNEQFF
>TRBV5-5|TRBJ2-3
CASSLTDSGTSGRRTDTQYF
>TRBV12-3/TRBV12-4|TRBJ1-1
CASSLLGMNTEAFF
>TRBV7-9|TRBJ2-1
CASSPGGGFNEQFF
>TRBV12-3/TRBV12-4|TRBJ1-2
CASSLSWSGYTF
>TRBV11-2|TRBJ2-1
CASSLETASYNEQFF
>TRBV5-5|TRBJ1-5
CASSFSPVGNQTQHF
>TRBV9|TRBJ2-1
CASSVDRLSSYNEQFF
>TRBV20-1|TRBJ1-2
CSARGRTGGAYGYTF
>TRBV20-1|TRBJ2-3
CSARDESGELTDTQYF
>TRBV28|TRBJ2-7
CASSALGTNSYEQYF
>TRBV3-1|TRBJ2-1
CASRINRVGEQFF
>TRBV29-1|TRBJ2-2
CSVVGDLITGELFF
>TRBV6-5|TRBJ1-4
CASSYGTGGAGKLFF
>TRBV11-2|TRBJ2-3
CASSLVGQTDTQYF
>TRBV5-1|TRBJ1-5
CASSRDGYNQPQHF
>TRBV2|TRBJ2-1
CASSIGLAGLNEQFF
>TRBV5-1|TRBJ1-1
CASSLASGQGNTEAFF
>TRBV24-1|TRBJ2-2
CATSDPHRAGTNTGELFF
>TRBV7-2|TRBJ1-2
CASSAGGSDPPGYTF
>TRBV5-1|TRBJ2-5
CASSHGQEETQYF
>TRBV10-3|TRBJ2-7
CASLGQAYEQYF
>TRBV12-3/TRBV12-4|TRBJ2-2
CAGRRENTGELFF
>TRBV5-1|TRBJ1-6
CASSYLQQGSTVGSPLHF